This T cell receptor (beta chain) was identified in a study of T-cell reconstitution after alpha-beta-depleted transplantation in children. V was clipped by 5 bases and J by 2 bases, with 11 bases between them. The germline CDR1 and CDR2 sequences are SGHRS and YFSETQ. The CDR3 runs 13 residues. Unique molecular identifiers were incorporated when the TCRbeta library was constructed. TCRdb reprocessed the PCR reads via MiXCR and lists one record per CDR3 protein. The table shows 170,000 or so distinct CDR3 sequences, with 6.5% to 7.5% occurring only once. The sample holds many counts of this clonotype.

The receptor's source is a human donor who donated a stem cell graft to a child with Wiskott-Aldrich syndrome. The chain joins TRBV5-1 to TRBJ2-7; no definite D call. The sample here was PBMCs from the stem cell graft donor, taken from the stem cell graft. The CDR3 sequence is CASSGAIPYEQYF. CDR3 nucleotides: TGCGCCAGCAGTGGAGCAATCCCCTACGAGCAGTACTTC.